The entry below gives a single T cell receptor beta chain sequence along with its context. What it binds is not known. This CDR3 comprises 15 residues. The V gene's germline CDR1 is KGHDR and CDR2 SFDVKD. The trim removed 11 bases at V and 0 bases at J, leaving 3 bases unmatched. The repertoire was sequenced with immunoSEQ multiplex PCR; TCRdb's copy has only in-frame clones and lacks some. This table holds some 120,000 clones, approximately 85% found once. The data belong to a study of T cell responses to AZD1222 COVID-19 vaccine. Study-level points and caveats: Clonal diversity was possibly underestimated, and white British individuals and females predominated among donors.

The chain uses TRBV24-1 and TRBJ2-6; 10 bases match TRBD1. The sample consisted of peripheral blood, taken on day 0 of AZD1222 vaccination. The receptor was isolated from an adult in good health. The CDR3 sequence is CAIGTGASGANVLTF. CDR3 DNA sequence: TGTGCCATCGGGACAGGGGCCTCTGGGGCCAACGTCCTGACTTTC.